One and the same sample provided the 5 T cell receptor beta chains below, sequenced in a study of graft-versus-host responses after intestinal transplantation. Sequencing was performed with immunoSEQ multiplex PCR; in TCRdb, only in-frame clones are kept and a portion is missing. The sample records roughly 98,000 clones, about 93% being singletons. No antigen has been assigned to these receptors. The specimen was unstimulated CD8+ T cells sorted from spleen or lymph node cells, collected before transplant. The receptor source for this set is a human donor who was the organ donor for an intestinal transplant.

CDR3 DNA sequence: TGTGCCAGCAGCTTAGTGTGGACTGGAGGACCTCACTTCTACAATGAGCAGTTCTTC. Encoded protein: CASSLVWTGGPHFYNEQFF. This sequence joins TRBV7-2 and TRBJ2-1, with D perhaps TRBD2 (5 bases). The CDR3 loop spans 19 amino acids. Germline lookup yields CDR1 SGHTA and CDR2 FQGNSA. V dropped 1 base and J dropped 3 bases, with 22 bases sitting between them.

The rearrangement joins TRBV7-3 to TRBJ2-1, with D tentatively TRBD2 (6 bases). V lost 6 bases to trimming and J lost 0 bases, with 12 bases between them. Germline CDR1 SGHTA, CDR2 FQGTGA. This CDR3 has 15 residues. In DNA form, the CDR3 reads TGTGCCAGCAGTTTTCGGGGGAGCTCCTACAATGAGCAGTTCTTC. Its protein product is CASSFRGSSYNEQFF.

V and J are TRBV10-3 and TRBJ2-1, with 16 nucleotides matching TRBD2. Germline CDR1 ENHRY, CDR2 SYGVKD. V was clipped by 9 bases and J by 7 bases; unmatched bases: 12. The CDR3 is made up of 17 amino acids. The CDR3 bases are TGTGCCATTCGGGAGGTGGGGACTAGCGGGAGGGTGAATGAGCAGTTCTTC. Its protein product is CAIREVGTSGRVNEQFF.

The V gene is TRBV13, the J gene TRBJ2-7, with 8 bases fitting TRBD1. V shed 5 bases and J 2 bases; nucleotides not matched to a gene: 5. The CDR3 runs to 14 residues. Germline lookup yields CDR1 PRHDT and CDR2 FYEKMQ (reference sequence). CDR3 DNA sequence: TGTGCCAGCAGCCATTGGACAGGGACCTACGAGCAGTACTTC. Residues: CASSHWTGTYEQYF.

CDR3 sequence: CASSFLEGGPPETQYF. The CDR3 nucleotides read TGTGCCAGCAGCTTCCTGGAGGGAGGGCCTCCGGAGACCCAGTACTTC. The chain has TRBV5-8 and TRBJ2-5, with TRBD2 matching 7 bases. Looked up from germline, CDR1 is SGHTS and CDR2 is YDEGEE. This CDR3 has 16 amino acids. The V segment lost 2 bases and the J segment 5 bases; nucleotides outside the gene matches: 12.